The 6 T cell receptor beta chains listed next were all sequenced from one sample in a study of identical twins. A single record per CDR3 protein comes from TCRdb applying MiXCR to the 5' RACE reads. This table has 500,000 or so distinct CDR3 sequences, around 20% appearing once. The data were also submitted as part of a second study, on T cells expressing NK-cell markers.

Sequencing input: CD4+ T cells sorted from blood. The receptors come from a woman aged 18 to 35 in good health.

This rearrangement joins TRBV21-1 to TRBJ2-2; the D call TRBD2 from the table was never checked on the DNA. TRBV21-1 is assigned pseudogene status. The CDR3 has 17 amino acids. CDR3 sequence: CASKGVVAGGDTGELFF. CDR3 DNA: TGTGCCAGCAAGGGAGTGGTAGCGGGAGGGGACACCGGGGAGCTGTTTTTT.

At least ten counts were recorded for this clonotype. The J gene is TRBJ2-7, the V gene TRBV12-3 or TRBV12-4; the D is unclear. V lost 3 bases, J lost 1 base, and 4 bases lay in between. This CDR3 is 12 amino acids long. The CDR3 DNA follows: TGTGCCAGCAGTTTTTGGTCCTACGAGCAGTACTTC. Translated: CASSFWSYEQYF.

The chain's CDR3 is CSAGRSNQPQHF. DNA of the CDR3: TGCAGTGCCGGCAGGTCCAATCAGCCCCAGCATTTT. The chain uses TRBV20-1 and TRBJ1-5, with D unclear. V lost 6 bases, J lost 3 bases, and 9 bases lay in between. The CDR3 loop spans 12 amino acids. Germline CDR1 reads DFQATT; CDR2 reads SNEGSKA (reference sequence).

This clonotype turned up a few times. The CDR3 protein is CASSLAEGNYGEQFF. The CDR3 DNA reads TGCGCCAGCAGCTTGGCCGAAGGGAACTATGGTGAGCAGTTCTTC. The genes are TRBV5-1 and TRBJ2-1; no clear D gene. CDR1 SGHRS and CDR2 YFSETQ come from the germline V gene. The CDR3 runs to 15 residues. Between the trimmed V and J ends, which lost 0 bases and 9 bases, there was a span of 16 bases.

The chain couples TRBV7-3 to TRBJ2-2; D may be TRBD1 (6 bases). CDR3 size: 15 residues. Trimming removed 6 bases from V and 1 base from J, with 12 bases in between. Per the germline V gene, CDR1 is SGHTA and CDR2 is FQGTGA. DNA of the CDR3: TGTGCCAGCAGTTTTACAGGGAGGAACACCGGGGAGCTGTTTTTT. Protein sequence: CASSFTGRNTGELFF.

This clonotype was detected many times. The chain is built from TRBV6-1 and TRBJ1-2; 7 bases match TRBD1. V was pared by 7 bases and J by 0 bases, with 8 bases of the junction left unmatched. This CDR3 has 15 amino acids. Germline values: CDR1 MNHNS, CDR2 SASEGT. DNA of the CDR3: TGTGCCAGCATGCTCACAGGGGCAGCTAACTATGGCTACACCTTC. Amino acid sequence: CASMLTGAANYGYTF.